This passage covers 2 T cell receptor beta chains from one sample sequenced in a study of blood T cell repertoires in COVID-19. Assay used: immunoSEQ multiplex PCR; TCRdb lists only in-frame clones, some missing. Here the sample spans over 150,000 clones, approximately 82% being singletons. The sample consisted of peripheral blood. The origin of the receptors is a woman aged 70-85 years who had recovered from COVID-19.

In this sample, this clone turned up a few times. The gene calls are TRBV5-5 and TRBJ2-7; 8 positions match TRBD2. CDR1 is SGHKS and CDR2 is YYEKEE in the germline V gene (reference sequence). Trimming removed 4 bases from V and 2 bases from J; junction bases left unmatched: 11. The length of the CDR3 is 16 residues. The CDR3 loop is CASSRGGGQGTYEQYF. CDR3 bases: TGTGCCAGCAGCCGGGGGGGCGGCCAGGGGACCTACGAGCAGTACTTC.

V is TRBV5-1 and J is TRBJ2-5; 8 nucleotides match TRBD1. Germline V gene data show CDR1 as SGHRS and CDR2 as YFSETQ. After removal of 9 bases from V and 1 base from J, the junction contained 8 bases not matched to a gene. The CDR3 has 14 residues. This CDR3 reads CATTPTGGQETQYF. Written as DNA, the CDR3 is TGCGCCACCACCCCCACAGGGGGCCAAGAGACCCAGTACTTC.